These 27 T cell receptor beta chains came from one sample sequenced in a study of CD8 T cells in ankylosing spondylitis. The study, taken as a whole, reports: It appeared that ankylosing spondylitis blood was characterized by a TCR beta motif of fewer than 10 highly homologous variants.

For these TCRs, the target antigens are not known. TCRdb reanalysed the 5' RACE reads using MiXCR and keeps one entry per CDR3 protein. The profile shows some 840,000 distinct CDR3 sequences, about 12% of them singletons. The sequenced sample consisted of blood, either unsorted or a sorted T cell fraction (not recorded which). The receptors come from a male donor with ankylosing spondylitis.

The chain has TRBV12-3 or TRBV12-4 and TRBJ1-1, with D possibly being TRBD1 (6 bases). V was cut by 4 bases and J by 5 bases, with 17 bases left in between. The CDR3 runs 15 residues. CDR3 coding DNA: TGTGCCAGCAGTTCACCCTGGGCAGGGGAAACTGAAGCTTTCTTT. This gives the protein CASSSPWAGETEAFF.

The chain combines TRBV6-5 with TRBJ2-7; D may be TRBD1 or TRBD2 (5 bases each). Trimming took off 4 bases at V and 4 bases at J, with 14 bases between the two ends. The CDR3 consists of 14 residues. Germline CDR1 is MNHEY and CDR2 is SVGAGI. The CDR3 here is CASSFRGPGYEQYF. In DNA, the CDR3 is TGTGCCAGCAGTTTCCGGGGCCCCGGATACGAGCAGTACTTC.

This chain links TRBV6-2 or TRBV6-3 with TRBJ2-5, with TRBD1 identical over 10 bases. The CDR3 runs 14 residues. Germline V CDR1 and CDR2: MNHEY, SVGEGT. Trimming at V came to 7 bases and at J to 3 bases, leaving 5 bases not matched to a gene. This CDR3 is CASNQDRGKETQYF. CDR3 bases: TGTGCCAGCAACCAGGACAGGGGGAAAGAGACCCAGTACTTC.

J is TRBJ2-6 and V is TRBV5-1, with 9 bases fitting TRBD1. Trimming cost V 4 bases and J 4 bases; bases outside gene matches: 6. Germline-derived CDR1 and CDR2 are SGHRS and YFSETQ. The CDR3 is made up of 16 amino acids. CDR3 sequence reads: CASSVQGAHGANVLTF. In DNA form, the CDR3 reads TGCGCCAGCAGCGTACAGGGGGCGCACGGGGCCAACGTCCTGACTTTC.

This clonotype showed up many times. DNA for the CDR3: TGCAGCGTTGAAGTGCTCTTTCCCCGGGGGGACACTGAAGCTTTCTTT. This encodes CSVEVLFPRGDTEAFF. The chain has TRBV29-1 and TRBJ1-1, with D possibly being TRBD1 (5 bases). Trimming took 1 base from V and 3 from J, leaving 18 bases between them. Per germline, CDR1 SQVTM and CDR2 ANQGSEA. The length of the CDR3 is 16 residues. Combining the CDR3 with reference TRBV29-1 and TRBJ1-1 gives the whole variable domain SAVISQKPSRDICQRGTSLTIQCQVDSQVTMMFWYRQQPGQSLTLIATANQGSEATYESGFVIDKFPISRPNLTFSTLTVSNMSPEDSSIYLCSVEVLFPRGDTEAFFGQGTRLTVV.

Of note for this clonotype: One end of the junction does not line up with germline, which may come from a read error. CDR3 amino acids: CASAKNIEAFF. In DNA form, the CDR3 reads TGTGCCAGCGCAAAGAACATTGAAGCTTTCTTT. This chain uses TRBV7-9 with TRBJ1-1; the D is unclear. There are 11 residues in the CDR3. Germline CDR1 and CDR2: SEHNR and FQNEAQ (reference sequence).

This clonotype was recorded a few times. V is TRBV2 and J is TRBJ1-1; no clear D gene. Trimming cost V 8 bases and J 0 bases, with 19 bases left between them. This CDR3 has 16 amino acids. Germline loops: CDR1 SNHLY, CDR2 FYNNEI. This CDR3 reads CASDRRVGGLNTEAFF. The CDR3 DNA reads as TGTGCCAGCGATCGGAGGGTTGGCGGATTGAACACTGAAGCTTTCTTT. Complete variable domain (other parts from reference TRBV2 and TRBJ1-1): EPEVTQTPSHQVTQMGQEVILRCVPISNHLYFYWYRQILGQKVEFLVSFYNNEISEKSEIFDDQFSVERPDGSNFTLKIRSTKLEDSAMYFCASDRRVGGLNTEAFFGQGTRLTVV.

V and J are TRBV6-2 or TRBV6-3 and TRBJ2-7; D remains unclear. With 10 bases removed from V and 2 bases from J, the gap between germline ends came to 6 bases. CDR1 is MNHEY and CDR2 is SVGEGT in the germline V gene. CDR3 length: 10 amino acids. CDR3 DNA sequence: TGTGCCATGCCGGCCTACGAGCAGTACTTC. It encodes CAMPAYEQYF.

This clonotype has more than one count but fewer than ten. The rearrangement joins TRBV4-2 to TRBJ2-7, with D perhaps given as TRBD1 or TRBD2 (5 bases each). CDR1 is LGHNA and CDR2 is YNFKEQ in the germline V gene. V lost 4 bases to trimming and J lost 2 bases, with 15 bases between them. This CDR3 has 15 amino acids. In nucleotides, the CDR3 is TGTGCCAGCAGCCGGGGCCTTAGGGAGACCTACGAGCAGTACTTC. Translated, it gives CASSRGLRETYEQYF.

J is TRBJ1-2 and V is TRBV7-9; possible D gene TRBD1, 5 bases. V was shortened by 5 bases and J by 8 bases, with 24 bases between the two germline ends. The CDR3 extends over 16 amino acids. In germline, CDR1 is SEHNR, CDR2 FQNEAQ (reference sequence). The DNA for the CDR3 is TGTGCCAGCAGCCCCAGGTTGGGGGAGGGAATTGGCGGCTACACCTTC. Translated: CASSPRLGEGIGGYTF.

DNA for the CDR3: TGCGCCAGCAGCCCCATACCCGGACGGCCTAATGAAAAACTGTTTTTT. Amino acids: CASSPIPGRPNEKLFF. The rearrangement uses TRBV5-1 and TRBJ1-4, with no clear D. From germline, CDR1 is SGHRS and CDR2 YFSETQ. This CDR3 is built from 16 residues. Trimming took 4 bases from V and 3 from J, leaving 16 bases between them.

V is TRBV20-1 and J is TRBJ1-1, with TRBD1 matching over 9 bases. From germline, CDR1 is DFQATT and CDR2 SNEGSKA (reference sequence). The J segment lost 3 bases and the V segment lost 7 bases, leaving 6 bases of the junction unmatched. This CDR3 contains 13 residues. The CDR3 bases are TGCAGTGGAAGACAGGGGGTTGACACTGAAGCTTTCTTT. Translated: CSGRQGVDTEAFF.

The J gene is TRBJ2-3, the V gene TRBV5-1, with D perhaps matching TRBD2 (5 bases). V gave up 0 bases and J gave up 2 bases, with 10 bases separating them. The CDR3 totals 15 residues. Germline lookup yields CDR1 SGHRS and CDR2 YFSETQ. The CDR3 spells CASSLERQDTDTQYF. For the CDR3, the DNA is TGCGCCAGCAGCTTGGAGCGGCAGGACACAGATACGCAGTATTTT.

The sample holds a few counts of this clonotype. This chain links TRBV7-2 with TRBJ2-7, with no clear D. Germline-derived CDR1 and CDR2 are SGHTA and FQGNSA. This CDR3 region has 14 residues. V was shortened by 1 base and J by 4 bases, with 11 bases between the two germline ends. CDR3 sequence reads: CASSLGNPRYEQYF. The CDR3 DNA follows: TGTGCCAGCAGCTTAGGAAACCCTAGGTACGAGCAGTACTTC.

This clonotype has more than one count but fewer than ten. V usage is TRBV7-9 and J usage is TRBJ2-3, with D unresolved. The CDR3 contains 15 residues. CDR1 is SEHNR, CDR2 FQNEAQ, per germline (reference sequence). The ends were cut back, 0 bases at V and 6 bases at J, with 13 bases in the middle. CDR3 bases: TGTGCCAGCAGCTTAGCGAGAGTTGCACCGGATACGCAGTATTTT. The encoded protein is CASSLARVAPDTQYF.

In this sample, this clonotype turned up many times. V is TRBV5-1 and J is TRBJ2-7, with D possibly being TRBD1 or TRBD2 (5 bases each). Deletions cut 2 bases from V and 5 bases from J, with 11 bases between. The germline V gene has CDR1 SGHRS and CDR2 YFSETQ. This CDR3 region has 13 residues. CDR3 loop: CASSFPGRDEQYF. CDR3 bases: TGCGCCAGCAGCTTCCCGGGACGGGACGAGCAGTACTTC.

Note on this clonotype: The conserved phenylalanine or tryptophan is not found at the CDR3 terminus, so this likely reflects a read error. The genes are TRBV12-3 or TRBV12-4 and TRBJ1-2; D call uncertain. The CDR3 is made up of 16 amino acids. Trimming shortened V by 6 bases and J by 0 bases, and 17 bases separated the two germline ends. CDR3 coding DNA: TGTGCCAGCAGACCTTCGGCAGGCATAGCTAACTATGGCTACACCATC. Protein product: CASRPSAGIANYGYTI.

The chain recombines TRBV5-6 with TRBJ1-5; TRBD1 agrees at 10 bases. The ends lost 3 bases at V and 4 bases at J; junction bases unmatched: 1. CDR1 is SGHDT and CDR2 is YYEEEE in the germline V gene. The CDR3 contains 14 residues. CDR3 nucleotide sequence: TGTGCCAGCAGCTCGGACAGGGGGAATCAGCCCCAGCATTTT. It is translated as CASSSDRGNQPQHF.

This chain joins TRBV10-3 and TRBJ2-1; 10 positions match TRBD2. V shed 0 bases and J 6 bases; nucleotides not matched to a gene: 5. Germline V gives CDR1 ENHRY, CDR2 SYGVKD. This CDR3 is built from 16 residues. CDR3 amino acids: CAISESAAGGGNEQFF. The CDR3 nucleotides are TGTGCCATCAGTGAGTCGGCAGCGGGAGGGGGCAATGAGCAGTTCTTC.

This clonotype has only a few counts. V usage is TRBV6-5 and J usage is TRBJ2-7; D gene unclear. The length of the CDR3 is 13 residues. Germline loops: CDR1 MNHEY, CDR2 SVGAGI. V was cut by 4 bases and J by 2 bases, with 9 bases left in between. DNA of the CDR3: TGTGCCAGCAGTTCGAGTTCGGCCTACGAGCAGTACTTC. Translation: CASSSSSAYEQYF.

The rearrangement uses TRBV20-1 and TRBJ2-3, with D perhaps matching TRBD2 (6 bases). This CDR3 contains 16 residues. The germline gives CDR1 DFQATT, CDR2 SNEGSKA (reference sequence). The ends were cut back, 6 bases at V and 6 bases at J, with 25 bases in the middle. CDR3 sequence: CSANRQKTGAGDTQYF. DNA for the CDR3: TGCAGTGCCAATCGACAGAAGACCGGGGCGGGGGATACGCAGTATTTT.

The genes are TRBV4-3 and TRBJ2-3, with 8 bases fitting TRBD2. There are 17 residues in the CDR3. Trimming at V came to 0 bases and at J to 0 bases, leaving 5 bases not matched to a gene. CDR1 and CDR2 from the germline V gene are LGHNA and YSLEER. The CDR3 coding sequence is TGCGCCAGCAGCCAAGATGGGGCGGGAGGAAGCACAGATACGCAGTATTTT. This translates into CASSQDGAGGSTDTQYF.

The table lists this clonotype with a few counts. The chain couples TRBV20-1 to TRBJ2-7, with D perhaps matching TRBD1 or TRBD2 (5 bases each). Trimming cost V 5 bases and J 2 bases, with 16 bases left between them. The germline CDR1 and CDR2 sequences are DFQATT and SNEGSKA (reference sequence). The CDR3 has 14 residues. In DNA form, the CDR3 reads TGCAGTGCTGCCCGGGACGGACCGACCTACGAGCAGTACTTC. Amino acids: CSAARDGPTYEQYF.

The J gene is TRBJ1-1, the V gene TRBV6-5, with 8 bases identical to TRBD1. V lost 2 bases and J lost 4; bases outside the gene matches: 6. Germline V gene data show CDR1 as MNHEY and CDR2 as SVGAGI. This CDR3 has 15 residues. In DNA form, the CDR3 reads TGTGCCAGCAGTTACCAGACAGGGGATTTCACTGAAGCTTTCTTT. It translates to CASSYQTGDFTEAFF.

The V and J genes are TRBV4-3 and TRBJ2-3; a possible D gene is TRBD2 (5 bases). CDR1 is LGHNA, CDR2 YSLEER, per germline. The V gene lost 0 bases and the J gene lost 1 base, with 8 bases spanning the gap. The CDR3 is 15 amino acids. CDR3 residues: CASSQELVRTDTQYF. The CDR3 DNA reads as TGCGCCAGCAGCCAAGAACTAGTTCGCACAGATACGCAGTATTTT.

The CDR3 DNA is TGTGCCACCAGCGGGCAGGGGGCGCCGGATGAAAAACTGTTTTTT. Protein: CATSGQGAPDEKLFF. The chain couples TRBV15 to TRBJ1-4; the match to TRBD1 covers 8 bases. Losses at the gene ends were 5 bases for V and 6 bases for J; bases not matched to a gene: 8. The CDR3 length is 15 residues. Looked up from germline, CDR1 is LNHNV and CDR2 is YYDKDF (reference sequence).

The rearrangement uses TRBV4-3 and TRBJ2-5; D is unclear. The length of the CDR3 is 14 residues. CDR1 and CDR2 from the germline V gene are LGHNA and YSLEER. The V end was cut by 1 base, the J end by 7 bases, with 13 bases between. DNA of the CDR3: TGCGCCAGCAGCCAAGCCGACGGGCGTGGGACCCAGTACTTC. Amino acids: CASSQADGRGTQYF.